The TCR beta chain described here comes from a study of immune characterization of retroperitoneal liposarcoma. The CDR3 is 12 residues long. With 9 bases removed from V and 1 base from J, the gap between germline ends came to 9 bases. The germline V gene encodes CDR1 MNHNS and CDR2 SASEGT. MiXCR, run by TCRdb on the PCR reads, gives a single entry per CDR3 protein. The profile shows 10,000 to 11,000 distinct CDR3 sequences, roughly 28% of them singletons. Relative to its sample, this clonotype is large. This receptor was taken from a male donor with retroperitoneal liposarcoma. V is TRBV6-1 and J is TRBJ1-1; D is undetermined. Material: blood. This CDR3 is CASNYPNTEAFF. For the CDR3, the DNA is TGTGCCAGTAATTACCCGAACACTGAAGCTTTCTTT.